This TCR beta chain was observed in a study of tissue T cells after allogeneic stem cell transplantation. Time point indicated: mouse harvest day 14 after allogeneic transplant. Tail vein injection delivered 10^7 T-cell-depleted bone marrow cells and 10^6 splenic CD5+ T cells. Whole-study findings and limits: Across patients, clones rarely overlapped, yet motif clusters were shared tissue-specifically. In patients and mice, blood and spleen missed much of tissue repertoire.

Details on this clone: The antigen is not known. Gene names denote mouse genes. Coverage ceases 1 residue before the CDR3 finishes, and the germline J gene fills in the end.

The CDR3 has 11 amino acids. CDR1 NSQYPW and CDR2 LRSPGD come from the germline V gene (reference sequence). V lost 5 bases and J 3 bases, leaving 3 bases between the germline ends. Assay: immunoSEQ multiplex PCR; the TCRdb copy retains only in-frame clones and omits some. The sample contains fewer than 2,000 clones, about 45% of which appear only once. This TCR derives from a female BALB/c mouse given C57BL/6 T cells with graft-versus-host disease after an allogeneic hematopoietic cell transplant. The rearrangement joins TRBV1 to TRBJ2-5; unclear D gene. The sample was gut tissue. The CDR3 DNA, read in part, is TGCACCTGCAGTCATCAAGACACCCAGTAC. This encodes CTCSHQDTQY. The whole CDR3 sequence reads CTCSHQDTQYF.